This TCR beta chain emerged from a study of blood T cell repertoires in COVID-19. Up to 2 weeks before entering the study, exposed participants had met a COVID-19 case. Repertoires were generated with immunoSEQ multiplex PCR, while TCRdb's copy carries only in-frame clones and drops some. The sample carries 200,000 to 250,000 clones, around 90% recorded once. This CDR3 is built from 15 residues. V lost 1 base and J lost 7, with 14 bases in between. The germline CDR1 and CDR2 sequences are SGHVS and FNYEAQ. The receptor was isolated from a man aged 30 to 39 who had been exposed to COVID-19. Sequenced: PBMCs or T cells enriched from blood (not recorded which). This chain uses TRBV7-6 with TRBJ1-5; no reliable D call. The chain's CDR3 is CASSLGGEANQPQHF. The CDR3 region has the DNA TGTGCCAGCAGCTTAGGCGGAGAGGCGAACCAGCCCCAGCATTTT.